This is a list of T cell receptor beta chains from one sample in a study of shared clonotypes between healthy human individuals. The table came from immunoSEQ multiplex PCR; TCRdb's copy has only in-frame clones and leaves some out. The repertoire includes roughly 1,800,000 clones, approximately 95% of them detected once, and 0.9% to 1.5% sits in the top ten. Specimen: naive CD8+ T cells sorted from blood. These receptors were obtained from a man younger than 30 in good health. The CDR3 runs from the conserved cysteine through the conserved F or W. The order of the fields is clone size, D gene, J gene, V gene, CDR3 protein, CDR3 DNA. A D gene is named only where the DNA matches it firmly. Only part of the rows carry a size: once, few, many, or a class if the clone is expanded.

clone size: NA
D gene: NA
J gene: TRBJ2-1
V gene: TRBV7-9
CDR3 protein: CASSSGLGQFF
CDR3 DNA: TGTGCCAGCAGCTCGGGGCTGGGGCAGTTCTTC

clone size: NA
D gene: NA
J gene: TRBJ2-5
V gene: TRBV7-9
CDR3 protein: CASSLARREETQYF
CDR3 DNA: TGTGCCAGCAGCTTAGCGAGAAGGGAAGAGACCCAGTACTTC

clone size: NA
D gene: NA
J gene: TRBJ2-3
V gene: TRBV30
CDR3 protein: CAWEVVGRPGADTQYF
CDR3 DNA: TGTGCCTGGGAGGTCGTGGGACGGCCGGGGGCAGATACGCAGTATTTT

clone size: NA
D gene: NA
J gene: TRBJ2-6
V gene: TRBV28
CDR3 protein: CASSFSYVWGSDPGANVLTF
CDR3 DNA: TGTGCCAGCAGTTTTAGTTATGTCTGGGGCTCCGATCCTGGGGCCAACGTCCTGACTTTC

clone size: NA
D gene: NA
J gene: TRBJ2-7
V gene: TRBV5-1
CDR3 protein: CASSNPAGGEPEQYF
CDR3 DNA: TGCGCCAGCAGCAATCCGGCGGGCGGCGAGCCCGAGCAGTACTTC

clone size: NA
D gene: TRBD2
J gene: TRBJ2-3
V gene: TRBV11-2
CDR3 protein: CASSLGTSGKRTDTQYF
CDR3 DNA: TGTGCCAGCAGCTTAGGGACTAGCGGGAAGCGCACAGATACGCAGTATTTT

clone size: NA
D gene: NA
J gene: TRBJ1-1
V gene: TRBV7-3
CDR3 protein: CASSLSGGLNTEAFF
CDR3 DNA: TGTGCCAGCAGCCTTTCGGGGGGATTGAACACTGAAGCTTTCTTT

clone size: NA
D gene: TRBD1
J gene: TRBJ2-5
V gene: TRBV19
CDR3 protein: CASSIYGQGSIETQYF
CDR3 DNA: TGTGCCAGTAGTATATACGGACAGGGGTCAATCGAGACCCAGTACTTC

clone size: once
D gene: NA
J gene: TRBJ1-1
V gene: TRBV11-2
CDR3 protein: CASSLGVGPYTEAFF
CDR3 DNA: TGTGCCAGCAGCTTAGGGGTGGGACCTTACACTGAAGCTTTCTTT

clone size: NA
D gene: NA
J gene: TRBJ2-1
V gene: TRBV7-2
CDR3 protein: CASSLAGQYNEQFF
CDR3 DNA: TGTGCCAGCAGCTTAGCAGGACAATACAATGAGCAGTTCTTC

clone size: NA
D gene: NA
J gene: TRBJ2-7
V gene: TRBV14
CDR3 protein: CASSQGPYEQYF
CDR3 DNA: TGTGCCAGCAGCCAAGGCCCCTACGAGCAGTACTTC

clone size: NA
D gene: TRBD1
J gene: TRBJ1-6
V gene: TRBV5-6
CDR3 protein: CASSITGQRIYYNSPLHF
CDR3 DNA: TGTGCCAGCTCCATCACGGGACAGAGGATATATTATAATTCACCCCTCCACTTT

clone size: NA
D gene: NA
J gene: TRBJ2-7
V gene: TRBV5-6
CDR3 protein: CASSAGDTYEQYF
CDR3 DNA: TGTGCCAGCAGCGCAGGGGACACTTACGAGCAGTACTTC

clone size: NA
D gene: NA
J gene: TRBJ2-1
V gene: TRBV7-9
CDR3 protein: CASSLSWGWNEQFF
CDR3 DNA: TGTGCCAGCAGCTTATCTTGGGGGTGGAATGAGCAGTTCTTC

clone size: NA
D gene: NA
J gene: TRBJ1-5
V gene: TRBV4-1
CDR3 protein: CASSPRRGSEPQHF
CDR3 DNA: TGCGCCAGCAGCCCCCGGAGGGGCTCTGAGCCCCAGCATTTT

clone size: NA
D gene: TRBD1
J gene: TRBJ2-7
V gene: TRBV19
CDR3 protein: CASSIDVGQGYEQYF
CDR3 DNA: TGTGCCAGTAGTATAGATGTGGGACAGGGGTACGAGCAGTACTTC

clone size: NA
D gene: TRBD2
J gene: TRBJ2-5
V gene: TRBV29-1
CDR3 protein: CSVVAGGGETQYF
CDR3 DNA: TGCAGTGTGGTAGCGGGAGGAGGAGAGACCCAGTACTTC

clone size: NA
D gene: TRBD1
J gene: TRBJ1-1
V gene: TRBV4-3
CDR3 protein: CASSTRQGSDTEAFF
CDR3 DNA: TGCGCCAGCAGCACTCGACAGGGGAGCGACACTGAAGCTTTCTTT

clone size: NA
D gene: TRBD1
J gene: TRBJ2-1
V gene: TRBV5-1
CDR3 protein: CASSLKQGSYNEQFF
CDR3 DNA: TGCGCCAGCAGCTTGAAACAGGGGTCCTACAATGAGCAGTTCTTC

clone size: NA
D gene: TRBD2
J gene: TRBJ2-1
V gene: TRBV27
CDR3 protein: CASSSLAGGPRSYNEQFF
CDR3 DNA: TGTGCCAGCAGTTCCTTAGCGGGAGGGCCCCGGTCCTACAATGAGCAGTTCTTC

clone size: NA
D gene: TRBD1
J gene: TRBJ1-6
V gene: TRBV4-3
CDR3 protein: CASSQVWTGDSPLHF
CDR3 DNA: TGCGCCAGCAGCCAAGTTTGGACAGGGGACTCACCCCTCCACTTT

clone size: NA
D gene: TRBD1
J gene: TRBJ2-7
V gene: TRBV19
CDR3 protein: CASSGNRGPLEQYF
CDR3 DNA: TGTGCCAGTAGTGGCAACAGGGGCCCCCTCGAGCAGTACTTC

clone size: NA
D gene: NA
J gene: TRBJ2-7
V gene: TRBV5-1
CDR3 protein: CASSLSSGGLWNEQYF
CDR3 DNA: TGCGCCAGCAGCTTGTCATCGGGGGGCCTTTGGAACGAGCAGTACTTC

clone size: once
D gene: NA
J gene: TRBJ2-5
V gene: TRBV7-9
CDR3 protein: CASSPVGRGPQETQYF
CDR3 DNA: TGTGCCAGCAGCCCCGTCGGGCGGGGGCCCCAAGAGACCCAGTACTTC

clone size: NA
D gene: NA
J gene: TRBJ1-4
V gene: TRBV7-2
CDR3 protein: CASSLAQGQKLFF
CDR3 DNA: TGTGCCAGCAGCTTAGCGCAGGGCCAAAAACTGTTTTTT

clone size: NA
D gene: NA
J gene: TRBJ1-4
V gene: TRBV28
CDR3 protein: CASSSQATNEKLFF
CDR3 DNA: TGTGCCAGCAGTTCACAGGCAACTAATGAAAAACTGTTTTTT

clone size: NA
D gene: TRBD1
J gene: TRBJ1-4
V gene: TRBV4-1
CDR3 protein: CASSRGWGQINEKLFF
CDR3 DNA: TGCGCCAGCAGCCGGGGTTGGGGACAGATTAATGAAAAACTGTTTTTT

clone size: NA
D gene: TRBD1
J gene: TRBJ1-2
V gene: TRBV9
CDR3 protein: CASSAWDRVGDGYTF
CDR3 DNA: TGTGCCAGCAGCGCTTGGGACAGGGTTGGGGATGGCTACACCTTC

clone size: NA
D gene: TRBD2
J gene: TRBJ2-1
V gene: TRBV6-5
CDR3 protein: CASSSSLAGGNEQFF
CDR3 DNA: TGTGCCAGCAGTTCGTCCCTAGCGGGGGGTAATGAGCAGTTCTTC

clone size: once
D gene: TRBD2
J gene: TRBJ2-5
V gene: TRBV4-3
CDR3 protein: CASSLRGGLAGDSGTQYF
CDR3 DNA: TGCGCCAGCAGCCTGCGGGGCGGACTAGCGGGAGATTCCGGGACCCAGTACTTC

clone size: NA
D gene: NA
J gene: TRBJ1-2
V gene: TRBV7-2
CDR3 protein: CASSLNGGESYYGYTF
CDR3 DNA: TGTGCCAGCAGCTTAAACGGGGGGGAAAGTTACTATGGCTACACCTTC

clone size: NA
D gene: NA
J gene: TRBJ2-2
V gene: TRBV5-6
CDR3 protein: CASSPTPGELFF
CDR3 DNA: TGTGCCAGCAGCCCGACCCCCGGGGAGCTGTTTTTT

clone size: NA
D gene: NA
J gene: TRBJ2-5
V gene: TRBV4-3
CDR3 protein: CASSLKTRAWTQYF
CDR3 DNA: TGCGCCAGCAGCCTAAAGACACGGGCCTGGACCCAGTACTTC

clone size: NA
D gene: NA
J gene: TRBJ2-1
V gene: TRBV7-2
CDR3 protein: CASSSSQAGSYNEQFF
CDR3 DNA: TGTGCCAGCAGCTCCTCACAAGCCGGGTCCTACAATGAGCAGTTCTTC

clone size: NA
D gene: NA
J gene: TRBJ2-1
V gene: TRBV7-9
CDR3 protein: CASSPQTVTSYNEQFF
CDR3 DNA: TGTGCCAGCAGCCCCCAGACAGTTACCTCCTACAATGAGCAGTTCTTC

clone size: NA
D gene: NA
J gene: TRBJ2-1
V gene: TRBV29-1
CDR3 protein: CSVDSPHYNEQFF
CDR3 DNA: TGCAGCGTTGATAGTCCGCATTACAATGAGCAGTTCTTC

clone size: NA
D gene: NA
J gene: TRBJ2-7
V gene: TRBV10-3
CDR3 protein: CAIRNIRDGFYEQYF
CDR3 DNA: TGTGCCATCAGGAACATCCGGGACGGATTCTACGAGCAGTACTTC

clone size: NA
D gene: NA
J gene: TRBJ2-1
V gene: TRBV9
CDR3 protein: CASKVDLSYNEQFF
CDR3 DNA: TGTGCCAGCAAGGTGGACTTATCCTACAATGAGCAGTTCTTC

clone size: NA
D gene: TRBD2
J gene: TRBJ2-3
V gene: TRBV7-2
CDR3 protein: CASSLGTSVDHTDTQYF
CDR3 DNA: TGTGCCAGCAGCTTAGGGACTAGTGTGGACCACACAGATACGCAGTATTTT

clone size: NA
D gene: TRBD1
J gene: TRBJ2-7
V gene: TRBV9
CDR3 protein: CASSPRETGDEQYF
CDR3 DNA: TGTGCCAGCAGCCCCCGAGAGACAGGGGACGAGCAGTACTTC